Listed here is a single TCR beta chain. Antigen: not known. There are 15 residues in the CDR3. Trimming pared 3 bases from V and 6 bases from J, leaving 15 bases between. From germline, CDR1 is SGHVS and CDR2 FNYEAQ. Clones were read by immunoSEQ multiplex PCR, and TCRdb kept only the in-frame ones, dropping some. The table shows tens of thousands of clones, with roughly four fifths occurring only once. The sample originates from a study of identifying expanded T cells in peripheral blood. No infections or other immune events were documented during collection. Study outcomes and limitations: Clone count variance between approximately two-week samples rose with total template count.

The J gene is TRBJ2-4, the V gene TRBV7-6; the D gene is possibly TRBD2 (5 bases). The TCR sequence derives from a person aged 18-70 years in good health. The sample taken for sequencing was blood. In DNA, the CDR3 is TGTGCCAGCAGCTTCGAATTGGGCCGGGGAAACATTCAGTACTTC. The encoded protein is CASSFELGRGNIQYF.